The 8 T cell receptor beta chains below all came from one sample that was sequenced in a study of cytomegalovirus exposure and HLA in healthy donors (dated by TCRdb to 2016 to 2017). Library preparation employed the immunoSEQ multiplex PCR assay. A mixture of 60 forward primers for TCR Vbeta segments and 13 reverse primers for TCR Jbeta segments was used in the multiplex PCR. TCRdb retrieved this table from immuneACCESS and kept in-frame rearrangements only. Not all clones are present; in checked studies, unresolved V genes account for under half, and no reason is known for the remainder. For this sample the table gives 150,000 to 200,000 clones, of which over 75% were detected only once. About a tenth of the sample belongs to the ten largest clones. Input material: PBMCs. The receptors originated from a man aged 18 to 29 in good health and CMV-seropositive.

For this clone: The junction differs from germline at one of its ends, possibly a read error. V and J are TRBV19 and TRBJ2-3, with TRBD2 matching over 11 bases. Germline lookup yields CDR1 LNHDA and CDR2 SQIVND (reference sequence). The CDR3 runs 14 residues. CDR3 region: CASSIAGGPDTQYF. Written as DNA, the CDR3 is TGTGCCAGTAGCATAGCGGGGGGGCCAGATACGCAGTATTTT.

V and J are TRBV13 and TRBJ2-7; 8 bases fit TRBD1. Germline V lookup: CDR1 PRHDT, CDR2 FYEKMQ (reference sequence). This CDR3 spans 16 amino acids. Trimming at V came to 5 bases and at J to 5 bases, leaving 14 bases not matched to a gene. CDR3 bases: TGTGCCAGCAGCAAAAACAGGGGGGCAGGCCTCCACGAGCAGTACTTC. Residues: CASSKNRGAGLHEQYF.

CDR3 in amino acids: CASSLAGTAQYNEQFF. CDR3 nucleotide sequence: TGCGCCAGCAGCTTGGCGGGGACAGCCCAATACAATGAGCAGTTCTTC. This chain links TRBV5-1 with TRBJ2-1, with TRBD1 identical over 7 bases. Germline trimming cut 0 bases from V and 4 bases from J; bases unmatched to any gene: 7. This CDR3 has 16 amino acids. Per germline, CDR1 SGHRS and CDR2 YFSETQ.

The chain uses TRBV27 and TRBJ2-7; TRBD1 agrees at 9 bases. The ends lost 6 bases at V and 5 bases at J; junction bases unmatched: 8. Germline V gene lookup returns CDR1 MNHEY and CDR2 SMNVEV (reference sequence). The CDR3 is 14 residues long. The CDR3 loop is CASSYRGQPHEQYF. The CDR3 nucleotides are TGTGCCAGCAGCTACAGGGGGCAACCCCACGAGCAGTACTTC.

The chain couples TRBV7-9 to TRBJ2-5; 9 nucleotides line up with TRBD1. The V gene's germline CDR1 is SEHNR and CDR2 FQNEAQ (reference sequence). Trimming removed 6 bases from V and 2 bases from J; junction bases left unmatched: 13. This CDR3 contains 17 residues. The CDR3 reads CASRLPGTGPHQETQYF. CDR3 sequence (DNA): TGTGCCAGCAGACTTCCCGGGACAGGGCCCCATCAAGAGACCCAGTACTTC.

The V gene is TRBV9, the J gene TRBJ2-3; D is unclear. The V end was cut by 3 bases, the J end by 3 bases, with 11 bases between. Germline V gene lookup returns CDR1 SGDLS and CDR2 YYNGEE. This CDR3 region has 14 residues. The CDR3: CASSAHLLTDTQYF. In DNA, the CDR3 is TGTGCCAGCAGCGCCCACCTCCTAACAGATACGCAGTATTTT.

This sequence joins TRBV4-1 and TRBJ2-1, with D possibly matching TRBD2 (5 bases). CDR3 length: 17 residues. V shed 1 base and J shed 0 bases, with 13 bases lying between them. CDR1 is MGHRA, CDR2 YSYEKL, per germline. The CDR3 DNA follows: TGCGCCAGCAGCCAAGTGGCCGGGATAGTCTCCTACAATGAGCAGTTCTTC. Translated: CASSQVAGIVSYNEQFF.

This chain joins TRBV11-2 and TRBJ1-2; D uncertain. Between the trimmed V and J ends, which lost 4 bases and 2 bases, there was a span of 8 bases. The length of the CDR3 is 13 residues. In germline, CDR1 is SGHAT, CDR2 FQNNGV. CDR3 protein: CASSYSQNYGYTF. DNA for the CDR3: TGTGCCAGCAGCTATTCACAGAACTATGGCTACACCTTC.